This T cell receptor (beta chain) was identified during a study of blood T cell repertoires in COVID-19. Overall study: Collection of acute and convalescent COVID-19 samples took place in the United States, Italy and Spain. Nucleic acid was either cDNA or gDNA, and it came from T cells, B-cell-depleted T cells, or PBMCs.

As handled by the study authors: Quantification of nucleated cells was approximated via reference gene primer amplification. Sequencing used immunoSEQ multiplex PCR; TCRdb keeps in-frame clones, though not all of them. V and J calls and clone size come straight from that table; D and trimming were deduced from the DNA. The sample has 87,000 or so clones, roughly 86% seen once. This CDR3 region has 14 residues. Trimming took off 3 bases at V and 3 bases at J, with 9 bases between the two ends. CDR1 is KGHSH, CDR2 LQKENI, per germline. This chain links TRBV18 with TRBJ2-4, with D tentatively TRBD1 (5 bases). The sequencing input was peripheral blood. This TCR derives from a woman at least 80 years old in a cohort sampled during active or convalescent COVID-19. The CDR3 DNA follows: TGTGCCAGCTCACCGGGCAGGGACAAAAACATTCAGTACTTC. Translation gives CASSPGRDKNIQYF. Full variable domain (outside the CDR3, taken from reference TRBV18 and TRBJ2-4): NAGVMQNPRHLVRRRGQEARLRCSPMKGHSHVYWYRQLPEEGLKFMVYLQKENIIDESGMPKERFSAEFPKEGPSILRIQQVVRGDSAAYFCASSPGRDKNIQYFGAGTRLSVL.